This T cell receptor (beta chain) was documented in a study of cytomegalovirus exposure and HLA in healthy donors. On this clone: Its cognate antigen is unknown.

Primers: 60 Vbeta forward and 13 Jbeta reverse. Profiled with immunoSEQ multiplex PCR; TCRdb holds only in-frame clones, not every one. The sample contains 100,000 to 130,000 clones, roughly 80% of which appear only once. Study-wide results and limits: The investigators catalogued 150 to 200 TCR beta chains as cytomegalovirus-associated. Most TCR beta V segments were productive about 87% or about 30% of the time in an earlier analysis. Further analysis was carried out later, and it showed several of the most significant clusters appearing linked to common viral pathogens. When a later analysis was performed, an Asian-associated ancestry cluster reportedly had fewer N-insertions than the approximately 700-donor mean.

Trimming stripped 2 bases from V and 5 bases from J, with 15 bases between. The CDR3 has 15 amino acids. Germline values: CDR1 SNHLY, CDR2 FYNNEI. This clonotype originated in a young man in good health and CMV-seronegative. The specimen sequenced was PBMCs. The chain recombines TRBV2 with TRBJ1-1; D gene uncertain. The CDR3 region has the DNA TGTGCCAGCAGTGAATCGGCAGGTTGGGAGACTGAAGCTTTCTTT. This sequence encodes CASSESAGWETEAFF.